This TCR beta chain was captured by sequencing in a study of neurological immune-mediated disorders. Overall study: About 90% of the roughly 35 multiple sclerosis patients had relapsing-remitting disease; 3 had secondary progressive. Study-level findings and limits: According to phylogenetic grouping, one related-CDR3 cluster, a possible signature, contained the repertoires of 18 of 34 multiple sclerosis patients. The level of TCR clonal expansion was highest in patients with HTLV-1-associated myelopathy and lowest in multiple sclerosis, where it fell below the level seen in healthy controls.

In its sample, this clonotype was seen many times. Its antigen remains unknown. The CDR3 runs 14 residues. V lost 3 bases and J lost 7; bases outside the gene matches: 4. Germline V CDR1 and CDR2: SQVTM, ANQGSEA. The authors obtained over 170 million TCR-beta sequences from 15-18 subjects per sequencing run. TCRdb passed the 5' RACE reads through MiXCR, listing each CDR3 protein once. Seen here are around 70,000 distinct CDR3 sequences, approximately 5% observed once, and the top ten hold 2% to 2.5%. The sample was PBMCs. This rearrangement joins TRBV29-1 to TRBJ2-1; 12 nucleotides align to TRBD2. The receptor was derived from a woman in her 70s with multiple sclerosis. In DNA, the CDR3 is TGCAGCGTTGATACTAGCGGGAGGAGGAATGAGCAGTTCTTC. Its translation: CSVDTSGRRNEQFF.